Below, 30 T cell receptor beta chains from the same sample are listed, as sequenced in a study of blood T cells in healthy people across ages. The authors ran a second PCR of roughly 6 to 12 cycles using a sample-barcoded 5' primer and a J-beta primer mix. MiXCR, applied by TCRdb to the 5' RACE reads, yields one record per CDR3 protein. This table holds some 1,500,000 distinct CDR3 sequences, approximately 43% found once. What was sequenced was blood. The receptors shown here come from a woman between 18 and 30 years old in good health.

Concerning this clonotype itself: A read error may account for a junction end that differs from germline. The J gene is TRBJ1-5, the V gene TRBV4-3; 8 positions agree with TRBD1. The CDR3 sequence is 13 residues long. Germline-derived CDR1 and CDR2 are LGHNA and YSLEER. The CDR3 loop reads CASSQERDRPRHF. CDR3 nucleotides: TGCGCCAGCAGCCAAGAACGGGACAGGCCCCGGCATTTT.

The gene calls are TRBV4-3 and TRBJ2-5; D possibly matches TRBD1 or TRBD2 (6 bases each). Deletions cut 4 bases from V and 4 bases from J, with 16 bases between. The CDR3 sequence is 15 residues long. CDR1 LGHNA and CDR2 YSLEER come from the germline V gene. The chain's CDR3 is CASSRMRGVGETQYF. The CDR3 DNA sequence: TGCGCCAGCAGCCGAATGAGGGGGGTTGGAGAGACCCAGTACTTC.

This clonotype was counted between two and nine times. The rearrangement joins TRBV4-3 to TRBJ1-2; D ambiguous. Germline values: CDR1 LGHNA, CDR2 YSLEER. This CDR3 has 15 residues. Trimming removed 3 bases at V and 2 bases at J, with 13 bases between. DNA of the CDR3: TGCGCCAGCAGCCAGAACCTGAGGACCAACTATGGCTACACCTTC. Amino acid sequence: CASSQNLRTNYGYTF.

This clonotype was detected only a few times. The V call is TRBV4-2, the J call TRBJ1-5; D not resolved. The V gene lost 1 base and the J gene lost 5 bases, with 9 bases spanning the gap. The CDR3 consists of 14 residues. The germline V gene encodes CDR1 LGHNA and CDR2 YNFKEQ. The CDR3 loop is CASSQVGDDQPQHF. CDR3 bases: TGTGCCAGCAGCCAAGTTGGAGACGATCAGCCCCAGCATTTT.

This clonotype was detected a few times. The chain uses TRBV10-3 and TRBJ1-2; no reliable D call. Trimming shortened V by 5 bases and J by 0 bases, and 13 bases separated the two germline ends. The CDR3 loop spans 15 amino acids. Germline CDR1 and CDR2: ENHRY and SYGVKD. The CDR3 reads CAISYLDGANYGYTF. CDR3 coding DNA: TGTGCCATCAGTTATCTTGATGGGGCTAACTATGGCTACACCTTC.

This clonotype turned up a few times. The chain uses TRBV27 and TRBJ1-2, with D possibly TRBD1 on 6 matching bases. There are 13 residues in the CDR3. From germline, CDR1 is MNHEY and CDR2 SMNVEV (reference sequence). V was pared by 5 bases and J by 3 bases, with 10 bases between. The CDR3 is CASSEGGDYGYTF. CDR3 DNA sequence: TGTGCCAGCAGTGAGGGGGGTGACTATGGCTACACCTTC.

This clonotype has a handful of counts. This chain connects TRBV5-1 to TRBJ1-6; TRBD1 is a possible D gene (5 bases). Trimming shortened V by 0 bases and J by 6 bases, and 16 bases separated the two germline ends. The CDR3 has 17 amino acids. CDR1 and CDR2 from the germline V gene are SGHRS and YFSETQ. CDR3: CASSLERGTQLNSPLHF. Written as DNA, the CDR3 is TGCGCCAGCAGCTTGGAACGAGGGACTCAACTTAATTCACCCCTCCACTTT.

In the case of this clonotype: It may be a read error: a sequence one base away is much more abundant. This rearrangement joins TRBV29-1 to TRBJ2-7; D may be TRBD1 (6 bases). V shed 7 bases and J shed 3 bases, with 16 bases lying between them. Germline loops: CDR1 SQVTM, CDR2 ANQGSEA. This CDR3 spans 13 amino acids. The DNA of the CDR3 is TGCAGCGGCGTAGACAGGCTGAACTACGAGCAGTACTTC. It specifies CSGVDRLNYEQYF.

The genes are TRBV25-1 and TRBJ2-1, with TRBD1 as a possible D gene (5 bases). V lost 4 bases and J 5 bases, leaving 9 bases between the germline ends. This CDR3 is built from 13 residues. CDR1 and CDR2 (germline): MGHDK, SYGVNS. The CDR3 nucleotides are TGTGCCAGCAGTGTCCAGGGCCACAATGAGCAGTTCTTC. Translated: CASSVQGHNEQFF.

This chain connects TRBV10-3 to TRBJ2-1; D may be TRBD2 (7 bases). Germline CDR1 ENHRY, CDR2 SYGVKD. This CDR3 is built from 15 residues. With 8 bases removed from V and 8 bases from J, the gap between germline ends came to 22 bases. The CDR3 DNA reads TGTGCCATCCGGCGGGGTGGGGGGGCTGACGATGAGCAGTTCTTC. This sequence encodes CAIRRGGGADDEQFF.

The chain uses TRBV20-1 and TRBJ1-2; 7 bases align to TRBD1. The CDR3 spans 11 residues. Germline trimming cut 6 bases from V and 8 bases from J; bases unmatched to any gene: 6. CDR1 and CDR2 (germline): DFQATT, SNEGSKA (reference sequence). CDR3 coding DNA: TGCAGTGCCGACAGGGTCGTCGGCTACACCTTC. Translating gives CSADRVVGYTF.

This sequence joins TRBV3-1 and TRBJ2-3, with D hard to call. The CDR3 extends over 13 amino acids. V gave up 2 bases and J gave up 5 bases, with 8 bases separating them. CDR1 and CDR2 from the germline V gene are LGHDT and YNNKEL (reference sequence). DNA for the CDR3: TGTGCCAGCAGCCAATCCCGAAAAGATACGCAGTATTTT. Its protein product is CASSQSRKDTQYF.

This chain links TRBV28 with TRBJ2-7; 13 bases map to TRBD2. The CDR3 has 15 amino acids. Germline CDR1 is MDHEN and CDR2 is SYDVKM. V was pared by 6 bases and J by 0 bases, with 2 bases of the junction left unmatched. CDR3 in DNA: TGTGCCAGCAGGGGACTAGCGGGAACCTCCTACGAGCAGTACTTC. Its translation: CASRGLAGTSYEQYF.

Turning to this clonotype: An end of the junction does not agree with germline; a read error may underlie this. The CDR3 nucleotides are TGTGCCAGCAGTTTAAGGGGGCGCAACTGTGGCTACACCTTC. Translating it yields CASSLRGRNCGYTF. The chain uses TRBV12-3 or TRBV12-4 and TRBJ1-2; 7 nucleotides agree with TRBD1. The CDR3 is 14 residues long.

This clonotype appeared a few times. A single base separates this from a much larger clone, so it may be a read error. V gene TRBV5-6 combines with J gene TRBJ2-1; perhaps D is TRBD1 or TRBD2 (5 bases each). There are 15 residues in the CDR3. CDR1 is SGHDT and CDR2 is YYEEEE in the germline V gene. CDR3 region: CASCLAPGTYNEQFF. The CDR3 DNA follows: TGTGCCAGCTGCTTGGCCCCAGGGACGTACAATGAGCAGTTCTTC.

This sequence joins TRBV6-5 and TRBJ2-3, with TRBD2 as a possible D gene (5 bases). Germline CDR1 MNHEY, CDR2 SVGAGI. The CDR3 covers 15 residues. V lost 6 bases and J 2 bases, leaving 15 bases between the germline ends. The CDR3 here is CASRATRAFTDTQYF. CDR3 nucleotide sequence: TGTGCCAGCAGAGCAACTAGGGCGTTCACAGATACGCAGTATTTT.

The chain links TRBV20-1 to TRBJ1-2; TRBD1 matches at 8 bases. The CDR3 length is 16 residues. Looked up from germline, CDR1 is DFQATT and CDR2 is SNEGSKA (reference sequence). The J segment lost 4 bases and the V segment lost 0 bases, leaving 10 bases of the junction unmatched. In nucleotides, the CDR3 is TGCAGTGCTAGAGATCCGACAGGGGATTTCGTCTATGGCTACACCTTC. This encodes CSARDPTGDFVYGYTF.

The genes are TRBV28 and TRBJ1-4; a possible D gene is TRBD1 (5 bases). There are 16 residues in the CDR3. Germline V gene sequence: CDR1 MDHEN, CDR2 SYDVKM. Between the trimmed V and J ends, which lost 4 bases and 4 bases, there was a span of 16 bases. CDR3 sequence: CASSSIVRDVNEKLFF. DNA of the CDR3: TGTGCCAGCAGTTCCATTGTACGGGACGTTAATGAAAAACTGTTTTTT. Looking up the rest from reference TRBV28 and TRBJ1-4 gives the full variable domain: DVKVTQSSRYLVKRTGEKVFLECVQDMDHENMFWYRQDPGLGLRLIYFSYDVKMKEKGDIPEGYSVSREKKERFSLILESASTNQTSMYLCASSSIVRDVNEKLFFGSGTQLSVL.

V usage is TRBV29-1 and J usage is TRBJ2-5; perhaps TRBD2 as D (5 bases). Trimming took 7 bases from V and 11 from J, leaving 26 bases between them. The germline CDR1 and CDR2 sequences are SQVTM and ANQGSEA. CDR3 length: 14 amino acids. The CDR3 here is CSARHTGIYNEQYF. The DNA for the CDR3 is TGCAGCGCCCGTCATACCGGGATTTACAATGAGCAGTACTTC.

This clonotype turned up a few times. The J gene is TRBJ2-3, the V gene TRBV10-3; TRBD1 matches at 8 bases. This CDR3 region has 14 residues. V shed 5 bases and J 4 bases; nucleotides not matched to a gene: 5. From germline, CDR1 is ENHRY and CDR2 SYGVKD. Here the CDR3 reads CAISRTGMPDTQYF. The CDR3 nucleotides are TGTGCCATCAGTCGGACAGGGATGCCAGATACGCAGTATTTT.

V is TRBV3-1 and J is TRBJ2-3; D is ambiguous. There are 14 residues in the CDR3. Trimming stripped 1 base from V and 4 bases from J, with 9 bases between. Germline V gives CDR1 LGHDT, CDR2 YNNKEL (reference sequence). The CDR3 loop reads CASSQARGPDTQYF. CDR3 DNA: TGTGCCAGCAGCCAAGCTCGCGGACCAGATACGCAGTATTTT.

About this clonotype itself: One junction end disagrees with the germline gene, perhaps due to a read error. For the CDR3, the DNA is TGTGCCAGCAGCTTGAACAGGGGCTACAATGCGCAGTTCTTC. As protein: CASSLNRGYNAQFF. The chain joins TRBV11-2 to TRBJ2-1; 7 bases line up with TRBD1. Germline CDR1 and CDR2: SGHAT and FQNNGV. CDR3 length: 14 amino acids.

The rearrangement uses TRBV9 and TRBJ2-1; 10 nucleotides match TRBD2. CDR1 and CDR2 from the germline V gene are SGDLS and YYNGEE. V was clipped by 0 bases and J by 3 bases; unmatched bases: 3. The CDR3 totals 16 residues. DNA of the CDR3: TGTGCCAGCAGCGTAGCTCAGCGGGGGGGCTACAATGAGCAGTTCTTC. Amino acids: CASSVAQRGGYNEQFF.

This clonotype was recorded a few times. The chain combines TRBV7-9 with TRBJ1-1; weak D call: TRBD1 (6 bases). The ends were cut back, 7 bases at V and 5 bases at J, with 14 bases in the middle. This CDR3 is 13 amino acids long. The germline V gene encodes CDR1 SEHNR and CDR2 FQNEAQ (reference sequence). The CDR3 loop reads CASMGGADTEAFF. The CDR3 DNA reads as TGTGCCAGCATGGGGGGCGCGGATACTGAAGCTTTCTTT.

To note about this clonotype: This may stem from a read error, because a much larger clone lies one nucleotide away. The rearrangement links TRBV7-2 to TRBJ1-5; D gene uncertain. This CDR3 is 12 amino acids long. Germline CDR1 reads SGHTA; CDR2 reads FQGNSA. As DNA, the CDR3 is TGTGCCAGCAGCTCTTATAATCAGCCCCGGCATTTT. Its protein product is CASSSYNQPRHF.

Comment on this clonotype: A single base separates this from a much larger clone, so it may be a read error. The J gene is TRBJ2-1, the V gene TRBV6-2 or TRBV6-3; no clear D. The V gene's germline CDR1 is MNHEY and CDR2 SVGEGT. The CDR3 covers 14 residues. V lost 5 bases, J lost 9 bases, and 17 bases lay in between. For the CDR3, the DNA is TGTGCCAGCAGTAGTCCGAGAGATATGGTTGAGCAGTTCTTC. This encodes CASSSPRDMVEQFF.

This clonotype occurred a few times. This chain links TRBV12-3 or TRBV12-4 with TRBJ2-3, with 7 bases aligning to TRBD1. The CDR3 has 15 residues. J lost 3 bases, V lost 6 bases, and 9 bases had no gene match. CDR3 region: CASSFGQVWTDTQYF. CDR3 sequence (DNA): TGTGCCAGCAGCTTCGGACAGGTTTGGACAGATACGCAGTATTTT.

As for this clonotype: It may be a read error: a sequence one base away is much more abundant. This sequence joins TRBV6-2 or TRBV6-3 and TRBJ1-2; no firm D call. With 2 bases removed from V and 4 bases from J, the gap between germline ends came to 8 bases. The length of the CDR3 is 13 residues. Germline V gives CDR1 MNHEY, CDR2 SVGEGT. The CDR3 bases are TGTGCCAGCAGTTACCGGGAGATCTATGGCTACACCTTC. This codes for CASSYREIYGYTF.

This rearrangement joins TRBV12-3 or TRBV12-4 to TRBJ2-5, with D perhaps TRBD1 (6 bases). Matching the DNA end better, TRBJ2-7 makes the J call doubtful. The CDR3 is made up of 13 amino acids. The CDR3, as DNA: TGTGCCAGCAGTTTTCAGGGGCGCTACGAGCAGTACTTC. This sequence encodes CASSFQGRYEQYF.

The rearrangement links TRBV4-2 to TRBJ2-1; no clear D gene. Germline V gene lookup returns CDR1 LGHNA and CDR2 YNFKEQ. This CDR3 has 15 residues. Deletions cut 0 bases from V and 10 bases from J, with 16 bases between. The CDR3 region is CASSQEARLPYEQFF. The CDR3 nucleotides read TGTGCCAGCAGCCAAGAAGCCAGACTGCCCTACGAGCAGTTCTTC.